These T cell receptor beta chains were read from a single sample in a study of cytomegalovirus exposure and HLA in healthy donors. TCRdb's table, derived via immunoSEQ multiplex PCR, lists solely in-frame clones and lacks some. This sample has approximately 72,000 clones, with approximately 70% found just once. Sequencing was done on a sample of PBMCs. Source of these receptors: a man aged 40-55 years in good health and CMV-seropositive. Each CDR3 is given with its conserved first and last residue. The D gene is left open where the match is weak. Some rows mark clone size as missing; the rest say once, few, many or name a class of expanded clone.

abundance	d_gene	v_gene	j_gene	CDR3nt	CDR3aa
.	TRBD1	TRBV28	TRBJ2-5	TGTGCCAGCAGTGAAACAGGGGGCACGGAGACCCAGTACTTC	CASSETGGTETQYF
.	TRBD1	TRBV5-6	TRBJ1-5	TGTGCCAGCAGCTATTCCGGGACAGGGGGCAATAGCAATCAGCCCCAGCATTTT	CASSYSGTGGNSNQPQHF
.	TRBD2	TRBV18	TRBJ2-5	TGTGCCAGCTCACCCCCTAGCGGGGGGACGAGGACCCAGTACTTC	CASSPPSGGTRTQYF
many	.	TRBV6-1	TRBJ1-4	TGTGCCAGCATCAGTCCAGCGCCTCACGGGGTGGAACTGTTTTTT	CASISPAPHGVELFF
few	TRBD1	TRBV25-1	TRBJ1-5	TGTGCCAGCAGGGGGACAGGGGACAATCAGCCCCAGCATTTT	CASRGTGDNQPQHF
.	TRBD1	TRBV7-9	TRBJ1-1	TGTGCCAGCAGCTTAGCAGGGGACAGACTCACTGAAGCTTTCTTT	CASSLAGDRLTEAFF
.	.	TRBV9	TRBJ2-3	TGTGCCAGCAGCGTAGCGGAGGGGGCTAGCACAGATACGCAGTATTTT	CASSVAEGASTDTQYF
.	TRBD1	TRBV5-4	TRBJ1-1	TGTGCCAGCAGCTCGGTCAGGGGGGTGAACACTGAAGCTTTCTTT	CASSSVRGVNTEAFF
.	.	TRBV18	TRBJ2-1	TGTGCCAGCTCACCACGATCGTTCGATGAATTGAGGTATGTTGAGCAGTTCTTC	CASSPRSFDELRYVEQFF
.	.	TRBV19	TRBJ2-6	TGTGCCAGTAGTATAGCAGGGGCTGGGGCCAACGTCCTGACTTTC	CASSIAGAGANVLTF
few	TRBD1	TRBV7-9	TRBJ1-6	TGTGCCAGCAGCTTAGTTGGGACAGGGCGTAATTCACCCCTCCACTTT	CASSLVGTGRNSPLHF
.	.	TRBV7-3	TRBJ1-6	TGTGCCAGCAGCCTACGCCCTCAGGGCTATAATTCACCCCTCCACTTT	CASSLRPQGYNSPLHF
.	TRBD1	TRBV29-1	TRBJ1-2	TGCAGCGTTGAATGGACAGGGACTAACTATGGCTACACCTTC	CSVEWTGTNYGYTF
.	.	TRBV2	TRBJ2-5	TGTGCCAGCAGCGGAGACCAAGGGGGGACCCAGTACTTC	CASSGDQGGTQYF
.	.	TRBV11-2	TRBJ2-3	TGTGCCAGCAGCTTAGGGCAGGGGATCCTCACAGATACGCAGTATTTT	CASSLGQGILTDTQYF
.	TRBD1	TRBV18	TRBJ1-2	TGTGCCAGCTCAGCTACCGGGACAGGGATGGATTCTATTCGTGGCTACACCTTC	CASSATGTGMDSIRGYTF
.	.	TRBV28	TRBJ1-6	TGTGCCAGCAGTCCCCCACAGGACTCCTATAATTCACCCCTCCACTTT	CASSPPQDSYNSPLHF
.	.	TRBV30	TRBJ1-2	TGTGCCTGGGGACAGAACTATGGCTACACCTTC	CAWGQNYGYTF
few	.	TRBV5-1	TRBJ2-7	TGCGCCAGCAGCCAACGTGGGACATCGCTCAGGGACGAGCAGTACTTC	CASSQRGTSLRDEQYF
.	.	TRBV30	TRBJ2-7	TGTGCCTGGAGTAACACAACGTACTACGAGCAGTACTTC	CAWSNTTYYEQYF
.	.	TRBV19	TRBJ2-5	TGTGCCAGTAGTATCAATTCTTGGACACTGTACCAAGAGACCCAGTACTTC	CASSINSWTLYQETQYF
.	TRBD1	TRBV5-4	TRBJ1-1	TGTGCCAGCAGCGGACCGGGACAGGTGAACACTGAAGCTTTCTTT	CASSGPGQVNTEAFF
.	TRBD2	TRBV9	TRBJ2-7	TGTGCCAGCAGCGTAGGACTAGCGGGCACCTACGGGCAGTACTTC	CASSVGLAGTYGQYF
few	TRBD1	TRBV2	TRBJ2-7	TGTGCCAGCAGTCTTGGGACAGGGATTAAGTACTTC	CASSLGTGIKYF
.	.	TRBV7-2	TRBJ1-2	TGTGCCAGCAGCTTACACCCGACACGGGATTGGGGCTACACCTTC	CASSLHPTRDWGYTF
.	.	TRBV27	TRBJ2-5	TGTGCCAGCAGTCCGGCCCAGACACGACAAGAGACCCAGTACTTC	CASSPAQTRQETQYF
.	.	TRBV9	TRBJ2-7	TGTGCCAGCAGCCCGTCCCCGGCTAGCCAGGACGAGCAGTACTTC	CASSPSPASQDEQYF
.	.	TRBV18	TRBJ1-1	TGTGCCAGCCTTTCCGGATACAGCAACACTGAAGCTTTCTTT	CASLSGYSNTEAFF
.	.	TRBV4-2	TRBJ1-1	TGTGCCAGCAGCCAAGGGGTCCAGGTCTCTTATGCTGAAGCTTTCTTT	CASSQGVQVSYAEAFF
.	TRBD1	TRBV5-1	TRBJ2-2	TGCGCCAGCAGCTTTAGGACAGGGGACACCGGGGAGCTGTTTTTT	CASSFRTGDTGELFF
few	.	TRBV5-1	TRBJ1-1	TGCGCCAGCAGCTTCAGGGGCCAAGGGAACACTGAAGCTTTCTTT	CASSFRGQGNTEAFF
.	TRBD1	TRBV5-5	TRBJ2-3	TGTGCCAGCAGTCTCGGACAGGGGGCTGTAGATACGCAGTATTTT	CASSLGQGAVDTQYF
.	TRBD1	TRBV19	TRBJ1-5	TGTGCCAGTAGTAATTTCGGACAGGGGGCCGAGCCCCAGCATTTT	CASSNFGQGAEPQHF
once	TRBD2	TRBV7-9	TRBJ2-5	TGTGCCAGCAGCCAAGAAGCGGGGGAGACCCAGTACTTC	CASSQEAGETQYF
few	.	TRBV21-1	TRBJ1-3	TGTGCCAGCAGCAAAGGGGCCCAGAAATCTGGAAACACCATATATTTT	CASSKGAQKSGNTIYF
.	.	TRBV7-2	TRBJ2-7	TGTGCCAGCAGCTCTGGACCGGGGTCCTACGAGCAGTACTTC	CASSSGPGSYEQYF
.	TRBD2	TRBV12-5	TRBJ2-2	TGTGCTAGTGCCATCGGGGGGGTTGCCGGGGAGCTGTTTTTT	CASAIGGVAGELFF
.	.	TRBV7-8	TRBJ2-7	TGTGCCAGCAGCTTAGGGCCGTCGGACAGCTCCTACGAGCAGTACTTC	CASSLGPSDSSYEQYF
.	TRBD1	TRBV7-9	TRBJ1-6	TGTGCCAGCAGCTCGGACAGGGATAATTCACCCCTCCACTTT	CASSSDRDNSPLHF
.	TRBD1	TRBV9	TRBJ1-1	TGTGCCAGCAGCGTAGGGCCGGACAGGGATGAAGCTTTCTTT	CASSVGPDRDEAFF
.	TRBD2	TRBV9	TRBJ2-3	TGTGCCAGCAGCGCAAGCCCGCTACTAGCGGGGGGCACAGATACGCAGTATTTT	CASSASPLLAGGTDTQYF
.	.	TRBV6-6	TRBJ1-1	TGTGCCAGCAGTTACCCCACAGAGAACACTGAAGCTTTCTTT	CASSYPTENTEAFF
few	TRBD1	TRBV27	TRBJ2-7	TGTGCCAGCCGTCCGACAGGGGGCGTCAACGAGCAGTACTTC	CASRPTGGVNEQYF
.	.	TRBV14	TRBJ2-5	TGTGCCAGCAGCCAATACGGGGGCGGGAGTTCGGAGACCCAGTACTTC	CASSQYGGGSSETQYF
.	TRBD2	TRBV5-4	TRBJ2-4	TGTGCCAGCAGCTCCCGGACTAGCGGGGGCCAAAACATTCAGTACTTC	CASSSRTSGGQNIQYF
.	.	TRBV27	TRBJ1-1	TGTGCCAGCAGTTCCCCGGGGATCTACACTGAAGCTTTCTTT	CASSSPGIYTEAFF
.	.	TRBV29-1	TRBJ2-1	TGCAGCGTTCAGAGGACAGATTACAATGAGCAGTTCTTC	CSVQRTDYNEQFF
.	TRBD2	TRBV9	TRBJ2-1	TGTGCCAGCAGCGGGGGACTAGCGGGAACAAATGAGCAGTTCTTC	CASSGGLAGTNEQFF
once	TRBD1	TRBV27	TRBJ1-1	TGTGCCAGCGGACAGGGCTTAATGAACACTGAAGCTTTCTTT	CASGQGLMNTEAFF
.	TRBD1	TRBV7-9	TRBJ1-2	TGTGCCAGCAGCCCTGGACAGGCCTTCTATGGCTACACCTTC	CASSPGQAFYGYTF
.	.	TRBV11-3	TRBJ2-3	TGTGCCAGCAGCTTGGGCTCTTCCACAGATACGCAGTATTTT	CASSLGSSTDTQYF
.	.	TRBV25-1	TRBJ1-1	TGTGCCAGCAGTGAGTGGAGGTCTGGGACTGAAGCTTTCTTT	CASSEWRSGTEAFF
few	TRBD1	TRBV29-1	TRBJ2-7	TGCAGCGTGAGGTCGGGACAGGAAGCCTACGAGCAGTACTTC	CSVRSGQEAYEQYF
few	.	TRBV29-1	TRBJ2-7	TGCAGCGCCACTAGTGCCTCCCTTCCCGAGCAGTACTTC	CSATSASLPEQYF
few	TRBD2	TRBV6-1	TRBJ2-3	TGTGCCAGTAGCGGGTCCCCCTACACAGATACGCAGTATTTT	CASSGSPYTDTQYF